This record covers a single T cell receptor (beta chain). Its antigen is not known. Specified time point: week 5, during vaccination. What each vaccine dose contained was 300 ug of mutant IDH1 20-mer peptide, accompanied by topical imiquimod. Tumors from donors were new WHO grade 3 or 4 IDH1-mutant astrocytomas with ATRX loss. This sample is part of a study of a mutant IDH1 vaccine in newly diagnosed glioma. Study summary: Commencement of vaccination occurred 4-6 weeks following radiotherapy alone, or concurrently with temozolomide cycles. Overall study results and limits: Whatever changes occurred in top peripheral T cell clonotypes seemed unrelated to pseudoprogression.

This table comes from immunoSEQ multiplex PCR, and its TCRdb copy is limited to in-frame clones, with some not included. The table records 40,000 to 65,000 clones, 78% of them present only once. Trimming shortened V by 5 bases and J by 5 bases, and 15 bases separated the two germline ends. This CDR3 contains 14 residues. The germline V gene has CDR1 LNHDA and CDR2 SQIVND (reference sequence). The V call is TRBV19, the J call TRBJ1-2; a possible D gene is TRBD1 (6 bases). This clonotype was obtained from a woman between 40 and 50 years old with glioma. This specimen was PBMCs, taken from a glioma patient whose treatment included an IDH1 peptide vaccine. CDR3: CASSASGTFYGYTF. CDR3 DNA sequence: TGTGCCAGTAGTGCCTCCGGGACATTTTATGGCTACACCTTC.